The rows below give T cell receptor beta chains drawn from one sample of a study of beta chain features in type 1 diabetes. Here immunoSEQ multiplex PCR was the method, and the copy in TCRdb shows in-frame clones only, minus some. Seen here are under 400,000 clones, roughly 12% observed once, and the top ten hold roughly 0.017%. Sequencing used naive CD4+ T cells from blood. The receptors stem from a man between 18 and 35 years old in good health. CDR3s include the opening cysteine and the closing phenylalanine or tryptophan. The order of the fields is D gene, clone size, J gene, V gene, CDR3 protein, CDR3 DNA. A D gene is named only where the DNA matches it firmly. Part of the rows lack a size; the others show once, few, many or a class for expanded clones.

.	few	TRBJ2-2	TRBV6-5	CASSYSPRRRAGELFF	TGTGCCAGCAGTTACTCGCCCCGGAGACGCGCCGGGGAGCTGTTTTTT
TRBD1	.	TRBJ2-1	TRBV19	CASSDTGTGLVAADNEQFF	TGTGCCAGTAGTGACACCGGGACAGGGTTGGTAGCGGCTGACAATGAGCAGTTCTTC
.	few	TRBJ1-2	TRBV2	CASSADTSNYGYTF	TGTGCCAGCAGTGCTGACACTTCTAACTATGGCTACACCTTC
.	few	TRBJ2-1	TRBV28	CASSSGSIKQFF	TGTGCCAGCAGTTCCGGGTCAATCAAGCAGTTCTTC
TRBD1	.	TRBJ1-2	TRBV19	CASSIMFRGQSYGYTF	TGTGCCAGTAGTATAATGTTTCGGGGACAGAGTTATGGCTACACCTTC
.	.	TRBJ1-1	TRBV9	CASSVGTIPGNTEAFF	TGTGCCAGCAGCGTAGGGACAATTCCAGGGAACACTGAAGCTTTCTTT
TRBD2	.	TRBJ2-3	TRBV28	CASRGSSGDRWDTQYF	TGTGCCAGCAGGGGCAGTAGCGGGGACCGGTGGGATACGCAGTATTTT
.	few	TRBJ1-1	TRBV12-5	CASGLHLGGVGTEAFF	TGTGCTAGTGGTCTCCACTTAGGGGGTGTTGGCACTGAAGCTTTCTTT
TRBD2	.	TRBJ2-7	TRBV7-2	CASSLKGTNFYEQYF	TGTGCCAGCAGCTTAAAGGGGACTAACTTCTACGAGCAGTACTTC
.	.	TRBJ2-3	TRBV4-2	CASSQKTGPIYTDTQYF	TGTGCCAGCAGCCAAAAAACAGGGCCAATATACACAGATACGCAGTATTTT
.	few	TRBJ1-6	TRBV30	CAWSVLSPLHF	TGTGCCTGGAGTGTACTCTCACCCCTCCACTTT
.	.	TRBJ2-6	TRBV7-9	CASSSRGTGTASGANVLTF	TGTGCCAGCAGCTCCAGGGGTACAGGGACCGCTTCTGGGGCCAACGTCCTGACTTTC
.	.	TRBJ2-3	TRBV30	CAWSVGRDTQYF	TGTGCCTGGAGTGTGGGGCGGGATACGCAGTATTTT
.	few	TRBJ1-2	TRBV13	CASSRDKSYGYTF	TGTGCCAGCAGCCGGGACAAGTCCTATGGCTACACCTTC
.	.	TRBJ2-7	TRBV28	CASSGHIINSYEQYF	TGTGCCAGCAGTGGCCACATCATCAACTCCTACGAGCAGTACTTC
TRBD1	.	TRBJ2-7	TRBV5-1	CASSWGTDYEQYF	TGCGCCAGCAGCTGGGGGACAGACTACGAGCAGTACTTC
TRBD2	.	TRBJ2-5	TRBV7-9	CASSPSGGTEETQYF	TGTGCCAGCAGTCCGAGCGGGGGCACGGAAGAGACCCAGTACTTC
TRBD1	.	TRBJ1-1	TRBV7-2	CASSFGQGNTEAFF	TGTGCCAGCAGCTTTGGACAGGGGAACACTGAAGCTTTCTTT
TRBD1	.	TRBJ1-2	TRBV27	CASSEQGFLGGYTF	TGTGCCAGCAGTGAACAGGGGTTCCTTGGGGGCTACACCTTC
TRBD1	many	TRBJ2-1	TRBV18	CASSPGTVTNEQFF	TGTGCCAGCTCACCAGGGACAGTAACGAATGAGCAGTTCTTC
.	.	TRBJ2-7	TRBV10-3	CAIRARGNYEQYF	TGTGCCATCAGGGCTAGGGGAAACTACGAGCAGTACTTC
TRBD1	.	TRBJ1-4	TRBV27	CASSFWDSRNEKLFF	TGTGCCAGCAGTTTCTGGGACAGCCGTAATGAAAAACTGTTTTTT
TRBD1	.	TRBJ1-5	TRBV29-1	CSAWDRGSNQPQHF	TGCAGCGCTTGGGACAGGGGAAGCAATCAGCCCCAGCATTTT
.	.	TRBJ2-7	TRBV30	CAWSYPRPLHYEQYF	TGTGCCTGGAGCTATCCGAGACCGCTACACTACGAGCAGTACTTC
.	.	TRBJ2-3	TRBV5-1	CASSLAELDTQYF	TGCGCCAGCAGCTTGGCCGAGCTAGATACGCAGTATTTT
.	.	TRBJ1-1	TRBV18	CASSPPRADYEAFF	TGTGCCAGCTCACCACCGAGGGCGGACTATGAAGCTTTCTTT
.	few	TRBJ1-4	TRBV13	CASSIRSGHWNEKLFF	TGTGCCAGCAGCATCCGGTCGGGACACTGGAATGAAAAACTGTTTTTT
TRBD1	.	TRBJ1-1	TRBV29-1	CSVRADQGATEAFF	TGCAGCGTCCGAGCGGATCAGGGGGCAACTGAAGCTTTCTTT
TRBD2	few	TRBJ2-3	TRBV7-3	CASSLSAGEGTDTQYF	TGTGCCAGCAGCTTAAGCGCGGGGGAGGGCACAGATACGCAGTATTTT
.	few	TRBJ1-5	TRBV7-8	CASSFNAEQSNQPQHF	TGTGCCAGCAGCTTTAACGCAGAACAGAGCAATCAGCCCCAGCATTTT
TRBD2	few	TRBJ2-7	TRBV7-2	CASSRGLAAEYEQYF	TGTGCCAGCAGCAGGGGACTAGCGGCTGAGTACGAGCAGTACTTC
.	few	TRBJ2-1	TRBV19	CASSISTAYNEQFF	TGTGCCAGTAGTATTTCGACAGCCTACAATGAGCAGTTCTTC
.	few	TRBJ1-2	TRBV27	CASSLSEGYGYGYTF	TGTGCCAGCAGTTTATCGGAGGGGTACGGCTATGGCTACACCTTC
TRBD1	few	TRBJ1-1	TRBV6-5	CASTMTGVGEAFF	TGTGCCAGCACCATGACAGGGGTAGGTGAAGCTTTCTTT
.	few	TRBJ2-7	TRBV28	CASSPDMSTYEQYF	TGTGCCAGCAGTCCGGACATGTCTACCTACGAGCAGTACTTC
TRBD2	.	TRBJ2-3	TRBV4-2	CASQTSGSIADTQYF	TGTGCCAGCCAGACTAGCGGGAGCATCGCAGATACGCAGTATTTT
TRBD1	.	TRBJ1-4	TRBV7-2	CASSQPGGKLFF	TGTGCCAGCAGCCAACCAGGGGGCAAACTGTTTTTT
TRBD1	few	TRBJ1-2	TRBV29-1	CSVETRGLYGYTF	TGCAGCGTTGAGACCAGGGGGCTTTATGGCTACACCTTC
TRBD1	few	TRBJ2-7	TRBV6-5	CASSFPSTGGMQYF	TGTGCCAGCAGTTTCCCTTCGACAGGGGGCATGCAGTACTTC
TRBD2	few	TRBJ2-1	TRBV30	CAWSAGTSGGNEQFF	TGTGCCTGGAGTGCTGGGACTAGCGGGGGGAATGAGCAGTTCTTC
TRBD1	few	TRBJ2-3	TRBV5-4	CASSPGTGVGDTQYF	TGTGCCAGCAGCCCAGGGACAGGGGTTGGGGATACGCAGTATTTT
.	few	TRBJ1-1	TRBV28	CASSSPGRKTEAFF	TGTGCCAGCAGTTCCCCAGGGAGGAAGACTGAAGCTTTCTTT
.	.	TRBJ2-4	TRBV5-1	CASSQLGRSNIQYF	TGCGCCAGCAGCCAATTAGGGAGGAGCAACATTCAGTACTTC
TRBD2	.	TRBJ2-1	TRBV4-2	CASSQDWFTGGPNEQFF	TGTGCCAGCAGCCAAGATTGGTTTACGGGAGGGCCCAATGAGCAGTTCTTC
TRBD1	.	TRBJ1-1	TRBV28	CASKQGADTEAFF	TGTGCCAGCAAACAGGGGGCCGACACTGAAGCTTTCTTT
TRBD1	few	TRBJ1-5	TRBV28	CASSSTGGWKPQHF	TGTGCCAGCAGTTCGACAGGGGGCTGGAAGCCCCAGCATTTT
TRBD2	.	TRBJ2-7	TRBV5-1	CASSLGLAGVRAGEQYF	TGCGCCAGCAGCTTAGGACTAGCGGGAGTTCGGGCGGGGGAGCAGTACTTC
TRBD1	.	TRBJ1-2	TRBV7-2	CASSLGIRGQNYGYTF	TGTGCCAGCAGCTTAGGAATTAGGGGACAGAACTATGGCTACACCTTC
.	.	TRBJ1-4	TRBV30	CACQWTNEKLFF	TGTGCCTGCCAGTGGACTAATGAAAAACTGTTTTTT
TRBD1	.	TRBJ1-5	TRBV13	CASSLRGRGVGSNQPQHF	TGTGCCAGCAGCCTCCGTGGCAGGGGGGTGGGAAGCAATCAGCCCCAGCATTTT
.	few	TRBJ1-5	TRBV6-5	CASSYPSDDQPQHF	TGTGCCAGCAGTTACCCCAGCGATGATCAGCCCCAGCATTTT
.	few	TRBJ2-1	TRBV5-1	CASSLGPGGYNEQFF	TGCGCCAGCAGCTTGGGGCCAGGGGGGTACAATGAGCAGTTCTTC
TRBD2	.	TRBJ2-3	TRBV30	CAWSTPGTSGGPWDTQYF	TGTGCCTGGAGTACACCAGGGACTAGCGGGGGGCCGTGGGATACGCAGTATTTT
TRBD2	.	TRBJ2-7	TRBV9	CASSVAGRGYEQYF	TGTGCCAGCAGCGTAGCGGGGAGGGGCTACGAGCAGTACTTC
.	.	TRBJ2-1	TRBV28	CASSLTAREQFF	TGTGCCAGCAGTTTAACAGCTCGGGAGCAGTTCTTC
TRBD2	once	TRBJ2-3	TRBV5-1	CASSRGTSGGAGPDTQYF	TGCGCCAGCAGCCGAGGGACTAGCGGGGGGGCCGGTCCGGATACGCAGTATTTT
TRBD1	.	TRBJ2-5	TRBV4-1	CASSQDSGTGYQETQYF	TGCGCCAGCAGCCAAGATAGTGGGACAGGGTATCAAGAGACCCAGTACTTC
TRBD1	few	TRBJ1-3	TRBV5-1	CASREATGAGNTIYF	TGCGCCAGCAGAGAGGCGACAGGGGCTGGAAACACCATATATTTT
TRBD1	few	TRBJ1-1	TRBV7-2	CASSYRTGTNTEAFF	TGTGCCAGCAGCTACCGGACAGGGACGAACACTGAAGCTTTCTTT